This T cell receptor (beta chain) was sequenced for a study of blood T cell repertoires in COVID-19. As for the study in general: Samples taken during acute and convalescent COVID-19 were collected in the United States, Italy and Spain.

V was pared by 3 bases and J by 0 bases, with 8 bases between. The CDR3 is 15 residues long. Germline values: CDR1 LGHDT, CDR2 YNNKEL (reference sequence). The table lists this clone with a few counts. In the study's own analysis: Reference gene primer amplification gave nucleated cell count estimates. Sequencing was performed with immunoSEQ multiplex PCR; in TCRdb, only in-frame clones are kept and a portion is missing. Clone size and V and J calls were adopted from that table, with D and trimming inferred from the DNA. The sample lists 97,000 or so clones, about 80% occurring once. The sequence came from a man between 60 and 70 years old with acute or convalescent COVID-19. The source material was peripheral blood. V gene TRBV3-1 (or the pseudogene TRBV3-2) combines with J gene TRBJ1-4; D perhaps matches TRBD1 (6 bases). The CDR3 nucleotides read TGTGCCAGCAGCCATAGACAGGCAACTAATGAAAAACTGTTTTTT. Translating it yields CASSHRQATNEKLFF.